A selection of T cell receptor beta chains follows, all from one sample in a study of Ad26.COV2.S vaccination and SARS-CoV-2 variants. Using immunoSEQ multiplex PCR, the repertoire was profiled, and TCRdb retains in-frame clones only, with some absent. The data show 500,000 or so clones, with around nine tenths seen just once and roughly 13% held by the top ten. This sample comprised peripheral blood, obtained in a trial of Ad26.COV2.S vaccine versus placebo. The receptors here all came from a person between 18 and 65 years old who received the Ad26.COV2.S COVID-19 vaccine or a placebo. CDR3s include the opening cysteine and the closing phenylalanine or tryptophan. A D gene is named only where the DNA matches it firmly. A clone size is listed for some rows: how often the clone was seen (once, few, many), or a class if it is expanded.

J gene,V gene,D gene,clone size,CDR3 length,CDR3 protein,CDR3 DNA
TRBJ2-2,TRBV5-4,-,-,16,CASSPGGQSGTGELFF,TGTGCCAGCAGCCCCGGAGGACAGTCAGGCACCGGGGAGCTGTTTTTT
TRBJ2-7,TRBV19,TRBD1,-,13,CASMGDSPYEQYF,TGTGCCAGTATGGGGGACAGTCCCTACGAGCAGTACTTC
TRBJ2-7,TRBV4-2,-,-,13,CASSQVSSYEQYF,TGTGCCAGCAGCCAAGTGAGCTCCTACGAGCAGTACTTC
TRBJ1-1,TRBV19,-,-,13,CASSIRQGSEAFF,TGTGCCAGTAGTATTCGGCAAGGGTCTGAAGCTTTCTTT
TRBJ1-3,TRBV28,-,-,15,CASSPNGPSGNTIYF,TGTGCCAGCAGTCCGAACGGTCCCTCTGGAAACACCATATATTTT
TRBJ2-7,TRBV11-1,TRBD2,-,15,CASSLRLAGSYEQYF,TGTGCCAGCAGCCTACGACTAGCGGGATCCTACGAGCAGTACTTC
TRBJ2-7,TRBV5-4,-,-,14,CASSSTGNSYEQYF,TGTGCCAGCAGCTCAACAGGGAACTCCTACGAGCAGTACTTC
TRBJ1-6,TRBV4-2,-,-,16,CASSQEGTANNSPLHF,TGTGCCAGCAGCCAAGAAGGGACGGCTAATAATTCACCCCTCCACTTT
TRBJ2-7,TRBV27,-,-,16,CASSQDGPEWSSEQYF,TGTGCCAGCAGCCAGGACGGACCGGAGTGGAGCTCCGAGCAGTACTTC
TRBJ2-7,TRBV7-9,-,-,16,CASSSDQATRRHEQYF,TGTGCCAGCAGCTCGGACCAGGCTACTCGCAGGCACGAGCAGTACTTC
TRBJ2-1,TRBV5-5,TRBD2,-,12,CASSSGLAYQFF,TGTGCCAGCAGCTCGGGACTAGCGTATCAGTTCTTC
TRBJ1-1,TRBV28,-,-,13,CASRRTASTEAFF,TGTGCCAGCAGGCGGACAGCCTCCACTGAAGCTTTCTTT
TRBJ1-1,TRBV5-4,-,-,13,CASSLEGSTEAFF,TGTGCCAGCAGCTTGGAGGGGAGCACTGAAGCTTTCTTT
TRBJ1-2,TRBV6-2/TRBV6-3,TRBD1,-,16,CASSYSLWDSNYGYTF,TGTGCCAGCAGTTACTCGCTTTGGGACAGTAACTATGGCTACACCTTC
TRBJ2-3,TRBV27,-,-,14,CASSFWTRTDTQYF,TGTGCCAGCAGTTTCTGGACTCGCACAGATACGCAGTATTTT
TRBJ1-1,TRBV19,-,-,14,CASSILDSNTEAFF,TGTGCCAGTAGTATCCTGGACTCGAACACTGAAGCTTTCTTT
TRBJ1-5,TRBV7-9,-,many,18,CASNTVGRGLYSNQPQHF,TGTGCCAGCAACACAGTCGGCAGGGGCCTCTATAGCAATCAGCCCCAGCATTTT
TRBJ2-7,TRBV15,TRBD2,-,15,CATSTLAGGLYEQYF,TGTGCCACCAGCACACTAGCGGGAGGGCTCTACGAGCAGTACTTC
TRBJ2-7,TRBV30,-,-,11,CASKRRGEQYF,TGTGCCTCCAAGCGACGAGGGGAGCAGTACTTC
TRBJ2-7,TRBV4-2,-,-,13,CASSPRDSYEQYF,TGTGCCAGCAGCCCTCGGGACTCCTACGAGCAGTACTTC
TRBJ2-1,TRBV28,-,-,16,CASRPEGAGSHNEQFF,TGTGCCAGCAGACCCGAGGGGGCGGGATCCCACAATGAGCAGTTCTTC
TRBJ2-7,TRBV7-9,TRBD1,-,17,CASSSGDRASSLYEQYF,TGTGCCAGCAGCTCCGGGGACAGGGCTTCTAGCCTGTACGAGCAGTACTTC
TRBJ1-5,TRBV6-6,-,-,16,CASSYSLLESNQPQHF,TGTGCCAGCAGTTACTCCCTGCTGGAGAGCAATCAGCCCCAGCATTTT
TRBJ2-3,TRBV19,TRBD2,-,15,CASSRIAGTTDTQYF,TGTGCCAGTAGTAGGATAGCGGGGACCACAGATACGCAGTATTTT
TRBJ2-5,TRBV7-9,-,few,17,CASSSPTKHREQETQYF,TGTGCCAGCAGCTCTCCCACGAAACACAGGGAACAAGAGACCCAGTACTTC
TRBJ1-5,TRBV5-6,-,-,14,CASSLSGLRGPQHF,TGTGCCAGCAGCTTGTCAGGCCTGCGTGGACCCCAGCATTTT
TRBJ1-1,TRBV6-6,-,once,16,CASSYSRVGTGTEAFF,TGTGCCAGCAGTTACTCTCGTGTCGGGACGGGGACTGAAGCTTTCTTT
TRBJ1-2,TRBV5-4,-,-,14,CASTHPGEMGGYTF,TGTGCCAGCACCCACCCCGGGGAGATGGGTGGCTACACCTTC
TRBJ2-2,TRBV7-3,TRBD2,-,20,CASSLTGMGLAGGGTGELFF,TGTGCCAGCAGCCTGACAGGAATGGGACTAGCGGGAGGTGGCACCGGGGAGCTGTTTTTT